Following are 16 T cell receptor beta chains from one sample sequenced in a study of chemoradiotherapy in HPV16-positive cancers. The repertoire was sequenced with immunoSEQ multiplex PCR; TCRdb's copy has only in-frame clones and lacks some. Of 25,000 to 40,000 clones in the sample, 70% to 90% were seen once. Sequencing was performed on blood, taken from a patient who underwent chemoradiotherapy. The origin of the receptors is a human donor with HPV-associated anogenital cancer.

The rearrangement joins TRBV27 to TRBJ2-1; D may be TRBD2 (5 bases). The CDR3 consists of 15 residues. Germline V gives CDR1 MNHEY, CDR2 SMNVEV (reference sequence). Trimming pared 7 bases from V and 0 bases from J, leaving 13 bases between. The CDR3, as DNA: TGTGCCAGCACCACTCAGAGGGTCTCCTACAATGAGCAGTTCTTC. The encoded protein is CASTTQRVSYNEQFF.

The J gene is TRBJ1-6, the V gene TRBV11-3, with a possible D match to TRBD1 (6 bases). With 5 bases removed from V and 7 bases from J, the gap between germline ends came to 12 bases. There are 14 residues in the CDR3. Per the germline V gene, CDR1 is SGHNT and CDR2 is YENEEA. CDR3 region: CASSEQGPNSPLHF. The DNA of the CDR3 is TGTGCCAGCAGCGAACAGGGTCCAAATTCACCCCTCCACTTT.

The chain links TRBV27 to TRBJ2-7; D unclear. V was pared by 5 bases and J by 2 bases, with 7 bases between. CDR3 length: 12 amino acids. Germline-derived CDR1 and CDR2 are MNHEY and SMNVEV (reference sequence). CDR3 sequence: CASSPGPYEQYF. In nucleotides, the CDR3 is TGTGCCAGCAGTCCTGGCCCCTACGAGCAGTACTTC.

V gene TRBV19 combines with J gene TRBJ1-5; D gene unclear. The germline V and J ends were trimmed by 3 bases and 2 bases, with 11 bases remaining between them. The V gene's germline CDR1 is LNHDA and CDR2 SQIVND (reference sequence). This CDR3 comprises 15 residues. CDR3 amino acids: CASSIVGVGNQPQHF. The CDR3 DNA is TGTGCCAGTAGTATCGTCGGGGTGGGCAATCAGCCCCAGCATTTT.

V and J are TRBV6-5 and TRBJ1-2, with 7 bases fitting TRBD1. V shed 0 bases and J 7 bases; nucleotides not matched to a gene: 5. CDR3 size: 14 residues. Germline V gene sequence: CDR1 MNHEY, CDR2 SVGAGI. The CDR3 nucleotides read TGTGCCAGCAGTTACTCCTACAGGGGATTTGGCTACACCTTC. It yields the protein CASSYSYRGFGYTF.

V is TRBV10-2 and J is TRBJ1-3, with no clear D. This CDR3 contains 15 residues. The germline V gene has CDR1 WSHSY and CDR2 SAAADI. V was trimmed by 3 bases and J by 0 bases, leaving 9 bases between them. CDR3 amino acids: CASSDGQISGNTIYF. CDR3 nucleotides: TGCGCCAGCAGTGACGGCCAGATCTCTGGAAACACCATATATTTT.

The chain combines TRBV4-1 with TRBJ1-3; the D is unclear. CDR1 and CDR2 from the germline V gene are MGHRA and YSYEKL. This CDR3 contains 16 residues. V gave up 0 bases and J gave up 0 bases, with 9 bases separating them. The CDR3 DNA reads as TGCGCCAGCAGCCAAGATCTGGCGGGCTCTGGAAACACCATATATTTT. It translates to CASSQDLAGSGNTIYF.

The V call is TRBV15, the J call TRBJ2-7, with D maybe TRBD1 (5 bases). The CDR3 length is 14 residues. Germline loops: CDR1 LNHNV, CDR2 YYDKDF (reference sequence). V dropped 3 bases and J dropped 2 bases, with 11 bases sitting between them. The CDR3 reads CATSSETATYEQYF. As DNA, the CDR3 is TGTGCCACCAGCAGTGAGACAGCTACCTACGAGCAGTACTTC. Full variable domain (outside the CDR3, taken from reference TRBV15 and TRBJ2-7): DAMVIQNPRYQVTQFGKPVTLSCSQTLNHNVMYWYQQKSSQAPKLLFHYYDKDFNNEADTPDNFQSRRPNTSFCFLDIRSPGLGDTAMYLCATSSETATYEQYFGPGTRLTVT.

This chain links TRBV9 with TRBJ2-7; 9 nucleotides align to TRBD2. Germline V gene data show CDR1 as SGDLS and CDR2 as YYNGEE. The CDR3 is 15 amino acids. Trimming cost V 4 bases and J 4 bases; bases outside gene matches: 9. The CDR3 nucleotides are TGTGCCAGCAGCCCCGATCTAGCGGGACTTTACGAGCAGTACTTC. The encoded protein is CASSPDLAGLYEQYF.

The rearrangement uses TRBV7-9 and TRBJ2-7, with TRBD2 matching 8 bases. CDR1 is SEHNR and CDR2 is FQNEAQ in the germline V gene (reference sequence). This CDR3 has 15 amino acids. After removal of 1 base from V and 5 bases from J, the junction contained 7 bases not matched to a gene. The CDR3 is CASSLVGSGVHEQYF. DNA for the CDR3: TGTGCCAGCAGCTTAGTAGGTAGCGGGGTCCACGAGCAGTACTTC.

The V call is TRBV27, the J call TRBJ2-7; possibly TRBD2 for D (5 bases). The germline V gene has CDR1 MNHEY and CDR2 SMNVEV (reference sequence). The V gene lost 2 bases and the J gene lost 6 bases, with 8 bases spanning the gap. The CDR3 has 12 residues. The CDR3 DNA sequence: TGTGCCAGCAGTTTAACTGGGAGCGAGCAGTACTTC. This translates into CASSLTGSEQYF.

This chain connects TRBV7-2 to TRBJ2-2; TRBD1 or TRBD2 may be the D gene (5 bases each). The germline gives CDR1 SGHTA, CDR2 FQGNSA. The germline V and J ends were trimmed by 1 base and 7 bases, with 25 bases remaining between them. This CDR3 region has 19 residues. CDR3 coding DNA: TGTGCCAGCAGCTTAGGGGGATTTAGGGGACCTCGTAAAATCGGGGAGCTGTTTTTT. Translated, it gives CASSLGGFRGPRKIGELFF.

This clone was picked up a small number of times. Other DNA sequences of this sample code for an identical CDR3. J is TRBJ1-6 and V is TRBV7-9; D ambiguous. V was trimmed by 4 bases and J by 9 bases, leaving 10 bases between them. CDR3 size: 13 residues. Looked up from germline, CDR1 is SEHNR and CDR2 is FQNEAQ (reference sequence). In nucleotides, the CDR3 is TGTGCCAGCAGCTCCACAGCCAGTTCACCCCTCCACTTT. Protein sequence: CASSSTASSPLHF.

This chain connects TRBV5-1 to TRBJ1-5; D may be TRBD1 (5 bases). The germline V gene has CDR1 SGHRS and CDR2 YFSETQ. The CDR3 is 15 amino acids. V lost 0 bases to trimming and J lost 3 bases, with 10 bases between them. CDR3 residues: CASSLEAGNNQPQHF. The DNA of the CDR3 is TGCGCCAGCAGCTTGGAGGCAGGGAACAATCAGCCCCAGCATTTT. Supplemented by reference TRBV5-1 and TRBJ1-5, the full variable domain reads KAGVTQTPRYLIKTRGQQVTLSCSPISGHRSVSWYQQTPGQGLQFLFEYFSETQRNKGNFPGRFSGRQFSNSRSEMNVSTLELGDSALYLCASSLEAGNNQPQHFGDGTRLSIL.

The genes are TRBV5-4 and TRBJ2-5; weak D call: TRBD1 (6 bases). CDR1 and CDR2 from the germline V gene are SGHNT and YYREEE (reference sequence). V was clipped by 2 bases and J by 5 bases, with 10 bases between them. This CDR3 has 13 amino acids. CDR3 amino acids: CASSLQGGETQYF. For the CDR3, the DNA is TGTGCCAGCAGCTTACAGGGCGGCGAGACCCAGTACTTC.

CDR3 residues: CASSFGQGMEDTQYF. The CDR3 nucleotides read TGCGCCAGCAGCTTCGGACAGGGTATGGAAGATACGCAGTATTTT. V and J are TRBV5-1 and TRBJ2-3, with 8 bases aligning to TRBD1. The J segment lost 5 bases and the V segment lost 2 bases, leaving 7 bases of the junction unmatched. Per germline, CDR1 SGHRS and CDR2 YFSETQ. The CDR3 consists of 15 residues. The whole variable domain, remainder taken from reference TRBV5-1 and TRBJ2-3, is KAGVTQTPRYLIKTRGQQVTLSCSPISGHRSVSWYQQTPGQGLQFLFEYFSETQRNKGNFPGRFSGRQFSNSRSEMNVSTLELGDSALYLCASSFGQGMEDTQYFGPGTRLTVL.